These 20 T cell receptor beta chains came from one sample sequenced in a study of CD8+CD57+ T cells in acquired aplastic anemia. Genomic DNA templated the TCR beta VDJ and CDR3 profiling. TCRdb re-called the reads through MiXCR, storing one row per CDR3 protein. Of roughly 200,000 distinct CDR3 sequences detected, less than 65% appear once; the ten largest clones hold approximately 46%. All patients picked for sequencing had shown, by flow cytometry, an expansion of CD8+CD57+ cells. Sequenced: sorted CD4+, CD8+, or CD8+CD57+ T cells (not recorded which) from PBMCs. The receptors originated from a human donor with aplastic anemia.

This clonotype was recorded at least ten times. The chain's CDR3 is CASSVAGDTDTQYF. In nucleotides, the CDR3 is TGTGCCAGCAGCGTAGCGGGGGACACAGATACGCAGTATTTT. J is TRBJ2-3 and V is TRBV9; D possibly corresponds to TRBD2 (6 bases). Trimming shortened V by 0 bases and J by 2 bases, and 7 bases separated the two germline ends. The germline V gene encodes CDR1 SGDLS and CDR2 YYNGEE. The CDR3 has 14 amino acids.

This chain joins TRBV11-2 and TRBJ2-2, with TRBD2 identical over 11 bases. V dropped 5 bases and J dropped 6; count of bases not matched to a gene: 8. Germline V gene lookup returns CDR1 SGHAT and CDR2 FQNNGV. The CDR3 covers 16 residues. The CDR3 spells CASSKLAGDLAGELFF. The CDR3 DNA reads TGTGCCAGCAGCAAACTAGCGGGAGATTTAGCCGGGGAGCTGTTTTTT.

This clonotype was detected a few times. The chain uses TRBV2 and TRBJ1-2; no definite D call. Germline CDR1 and CDR2: SNHLY and FYNNEI. The CDR3 spans 14 residues. Between the trimmed V and J ends, which lost 4 bases and 3 bases, there was a span of 12 bases. CDR3 sequence reads: CASSAAGRDYGYTF. The CDR3 bases are TGTGCCAGCAGTGCTGCGGGGAGGGACTATGGCTACACCTTC.

The rearrangement links TRBV7-2 to TRBJ2-1; TRBD2 agrees at 7 bases. CDR1 and CDR2 (germline): SGHTA, FQGNSA. The CDR3 contains 14 residues. Trimming removed 8 bases from V and 4 bases from J; junction bases left unmatched: 8. The CDR3 bases are TGTGCCAGCGGAGCGCGGGGGTCATACAATGAGCAGTTCTTC. Translation gives CASGARGSYNEQFF.

This clonotype was observed a few times. A much larger clone differs from this one at a single base, so this may be a read error. The J gene is TRBJ2-7, the V gene TRBV4-1; 7 bases line up with TRBD2. The CDR3 length is 15 residues. The V gene's germline CDR1 is MGHRA and CDR2 YSYEKL. The DNA of the CDR3 is TGCGCCAGCAGCCAAGAGGGAGGGTATCAACACGAGCGGTACTTC. Translating gives CASSQEGGYQHERYF.

The CDR3 sequence: CASNWGQAASEHF. Written as DNA, the CDR3 is TGTGCCAGTAATTGGGGACAGGCAGCGTCCGAGCATTTT. J is TRBJ1-5 and V is TRBV19, with 8 bases that match TRBD1. J lost 14 bases, V lost 7 bases, and 13 bases had no gene match. The CDR3 sequence is 13 residues long. Germline V gene sequence: CDR1 LNHDA, CDR2 SQIVND (reference sequence).

This chain connects TRBV19 to TRBJ2-3; 10 bases match TRBD2. The CDR3 is 16 amino acids. CDR1 and CDR2 (germline): LNHDA, SQIVND (reference sequence). V trimming: 1 base; J trimming: 0 bases; junction bases outside the gene matches: 1. Here the CDR3 reads CASSIASGSSTDTQYF. The DNA of the CDR3 is TGTGCCAGTAGTATAGCTAGCGGGAGCAGCACAGATACGCAGTATTTT.

The rearrangement uses TRBV29-1 and TRBJ2-7; 7 nucleotides match TRBD2. J lost 4 bases, V lost 7 bases, and 4 bases had no gene match. Per the germline V gene, CDR1 is SQVTM and CDR2 is ANQGSEA. The CDR3 covers 11 residues. The CDR3 loop is CSAGGTYEQYF. The CDR3, as DNA: TGCAGCGCCGGGGGGACTTACGAGCAGTACTTC.

This clonotype was detected only once. This chain uses TRBV29-1 with TRBJ2-1; possibly TRBD2 for D (6 bases). Germline CDR1 and CDR2: SQVTM and ANQGSEA. CDR3 length equals 16 residues. Trimming took off 4 bases at V and 0 bases at J, with 16 bases between the two ends. In DNA, the CDR3 is TGCAGCGTTGTTGGATTGGAGGGTAGCTCCTACAATGAGCAGTTCTTC. Protein sequence: CSVVGLEGSSYNEQFF.

The chain is built from TRBV15 and TRBJ2-7, with TRBD2 as a possible D gene (6 bases). Per germline, CDR1 LNHNV and CDR2 YYDKDF (reference sequence). CDR3 size: 15 residues. Trimming removed 0 bases at V and 7 bases at J, with 16 bases between. CDR3 DNA sequence: TGTGCCACCAGCAGAGACTGGGGGGTCTTAGGAGAGCAGTACTTC. Translation: CATSRDWGVLGEQYF.

This sequence joins TRBV7-9 and TRBJ2-7; D is unclear. The CDR3 loop spans 15 amino acids. Per germline, CDR1 SEHNR and CDR2 FQNEAQ (reference sequence). V shed 1 base and J shed 5 bases, with 15 bases lying between them. CDR3 in amino acids: CASSLGGRPGDEQYF. CDR3 bases: TGTGCCAGCAGCTTAGGCGGCAGACCTGGGGACGAGCAGTACTTC.

The rearrangement links TRBV20-1 to TRBJ2-7; D remains unclear. The CDR3 has 13 amino acids. Trimming pared 1 base from V and 6 bases from J, leaving 13 bases between. Germline CDR1 and CDR2: DFQATT and SNEGSKA (reference sequence). The chain's CDR3 is CSARVVRTCEQYF. The CDR3 DNA reads TGCAGTGCTAGAGTTGTCAGAACCTGCGAGCAGTACTTC.

The J gene is TRBJ1-1, the V gene TRBV20-1; D is unresolved. CDR3 length: 11 amino acids. V was clipped by 0 bases and J by 7 bases, with 6 bases between them. The V gene's germline CDR1 is DFQATT and CDR2 SNEGSKA (reference sequence). The DNA for the CDR3 is TGCAGTGCTAGAGATCGACTTGAAGCTTTCTTT. It yields the protein CSARDRLEAFF.

This clonotype was detected many times. The chain joins TRBV5-8 to TRBJ1-1; a weak D match, TRBD1 (5 bases). There are 13 residues in the CDR3. Trimming pared 6 bases from V and 0 bases from J, leaving 9 bases between. CDR1 is SGHTS, CDR2 YDEGEE, per germline. Here the CDR3 DNA reads TGTGCCAGCACGTTAGGGGTGAACACTGAAGCTTTCTTT. Protein: CASTLGVNTEAFF.

The rearrangement uses TRBV7-2 and TRBJ2-7, with 8 bases aligning to TRBD1. Trimming cost V 5 bases and J 3 bases; bases outside gene matches: 9. The CDR3 consists of 15 residues. From germline, CDR1 is SGHTA and CDR2 FQGNSA. CDR3 sequence reads: CASSPRQGSRYEQYF. As DNA, the CDR3 is TGTGCCAGCAGCCCACGACAGGGGTCTCGCTACGAGCAGTACTTC.

The chain links TRBV7-2 to TRBJ2-2; TRBD2 matches 10 bases. This CDR3 is built from 16 residues. CDR1 and CDR2 (germline): SGHTA, FQGNSA. With V trimmed by 5 bases and J by 4 bases, 7 bases remained unmatched. The CDR3 loop reads CASSINSGGITGELFF. CDR3 coding DNA: TGTGCCAGCAGCATCAATAGCGGGGGGATCACCGGGGAGCTGTTTTTT.

This sequence joins TRBV25-1 and TRBJ1-2, with 9 bases identical to TRBD1. The germline CDR1 and CDR2 sequences are MGHDK and SYGVNS. The CDR3 extends over 14 amino acids. V was pared by 4 bases and J by 6 bases, with 6 bases of the junction left unmatched. The CDR3 DNA reads as TGTGCCAGCAGTGGATGGACAGGGGTCGATGGCTACACCTTC. Its translation: CASSGWTGVDGYTF.

This clonotype was counted at least ten times. The rearrangement links TRBV2 to TRBJ2-1; TRBD2 aligns across 14 bases. This CDR3 contains 20 residues. Trimming at V came to 3 bases and at J to 0 bases, leaving 10 bases not matched to a gene. CDR1 is SNHLY, CDR2 FYNNEI, per germline. The CDR3 region has the DNA TGTGCCAGCAGTGACCCCAGACTAGCGGGGGGGCCGAGCTCCTACAATGAGCAGTTCTTC. It specifies CASSDPRLAGGPSSYNEQFF. The variable domain in full, with the rest retrieved from reference TRBV2 and TRBJ2-1, is EPEVTQTPSHQVTQMGQEVILRCVPISNHLYFYWYRQILGQKVEFLVSFYNNEISEKSEIFDDQFSVERPDGSNFTLKIRSTKLEDSAMYFCASSDPRLAGGPSSYNEQFFGPGTRLTVL.

As regards this clonotype: A junction end diverges from the germline sequence, so it may reflect a read error. In nucleotides, the CDR3 is TGTGCCAGCAGTGAAGTTGTAGGACCCTACAACGAGCAGTTCTTC. Translating gives CASSEVVGPYNEQFF. V and J are TRBV2 and TRBJ2-1; D is ambiguous. Germline values: CDR1 SNHLY, CDR2 FYNNEI. The CDR3 covers 15 residues. Full variable domain (remainder filled in from reference TRBV2 and TRBJ2-1): EPEVTQTPSHQVTQMGQEVILRCVPISNHLYFYWYRQILGQKVEFLVSFYNNEISEKSEIFDDQFSVERPDGSNFTLKIRSTKLEDSAMYFCASSEVVGPYNEQFFGPGTRLTVL.

Concerning this clonotype: The junction differs from germline at one of its ends, possibly a read error. This sequence joins TRBV5-6 and TRBJ2-1; D call uncertain. This CDR3 contains 14 residues. Germline V gene data show CDR1 as SGHDT and CDR2 as YYEEEE. The CDR3 DNA is TGCGCCAGCAGCCAAGTTGACAAGATGGATGAGCAGTTCTTC. It translates to CASSQVDKMDEQFF. Using reference TRBV5-6 and TRBJ2-1 for the parts outside the CDR3, the full variable domain is DAGVTQSPTHLIKTRGQQVTLRCSPKSGHDTVSWYQQALGQGPQFIFQYYEEEERQRGNFPDRFSGHQFPNYSSELNVNALLLGDSALYLCASSQVDKMDEQFFGPGTRLTVL.